These 11 T cell receptor beta chains were sequenced from one sample in a study of T-cell memory formation after mild COVID-19. TCRdb reanalysed the 5' RACE reads using MiXCR and keeps one entry per CDR3 protein. This sample has roughly 160,000 distinct CDR3 sequences; approximately 12% occur once, and the top ten carry approximately 3.3%. The source material was PBMCs or a T cell subset sorted from them (not recorded which). These receptors were collected from a man aged 18 to 29 who had mild COVID-19 (a few samples of this study predate the infection). Cell type and time point are not known.

The CDR3, as DNA: TGCAGTGCTAGTACCGGGGGGGCCAGAGAGACCCAGTACTTC. It specifies CSASTGGARETQYF. V gene TRBV20-1 combines with J gene TRBJ2-5, with 8 bases that match TRBD2. CDR3 size: 14 residues. V shed 3 bases, J shed 4 bases, and the junction held 7 bases outside the gene matches. Germline V gives CDR1 DFQATT, CDR2 SNEGSKA (reference sequence).

This clonotype was recorded a few times. The chain joins TRBV5-1 to TRBJ1-1; D uncertain. This CDR3 comprises 14 residues. Trimming pared 4 bases from V and 3 bases from J, leaving 13 bases between. Germline values: CDR1 SGHRS, CDR2 YFSETQ. The CDR3 loop reads CASSPRPGDTEAFF. For the CDR3, the DNA is TGCGCCAGCAGCCCTAGACCCGGAGACACTGAAGCTTTCTTT.

The V gene is TRBV7-2, the J gene TRBJ2-1; D unresolved. This CDR3 spans 13 amino acids. The V gene's germline CDR1 is SGHTA and CDR2 FQGNSA. Between the trimmed V and J ends, which lost 4 bases and 7 bases, there was a span of 11 bases. The CDR3 spells CASSSIWVNEQFF. CDR3 nucleotides: TGTGCCAGCAGCTCTATCTGGGTAAATGAGCAGTTCTTC.

This clonotype came up a few times. Here the CDR3 DNA reads TGTGCCAGCAGCCCGAGAGGGGGGGGCATTCAGTACTTC. Residues: CASSPRGGGIQYF. The gene calls are TRBV7-3 and TRBJ2-4, with a possible D match to TRBD2 (7 bases). V shed 5 bases and J shed 9 bases, with 14 bases lying between them. This CDR3 comprises 13 residues. Germline V gives CDR1 SGHTA, CDR2 FQGTGA.

The V and J genes are TRBV2 and TRBJ2-5; perhaps TRBD2 as D (5 bases). The CDR3 loop spans 15 amino acids. Trimming took 6 bases from V and 2 from J, leaving 16 bases between them. Germline loops: CDR1 SNHLY, CDR2 FYNNEI. The CDR3 sequence: CASSRNSGFQETQYF. DNA for the CDR3: TGTGCCAGCAGCCGCAATTCGGGGTTTCAAGAGACCCAGTACTTC. The full variable domain, rest sourced from reference TRBV2 and TRBJ2-5, is EPEVTQTPSHQVTQMGQEVILRCVPISNHLYFYWYRQILGQKVEFLVSFYNNEISEKSEIFDDQFSVERPDGSNFTLKIRSTKLEDSAMYFCASSRNSGFQETQYFGPGTRLLVL.

This clonotype was detected only a few times. The genes are TRBV7-8 and TRBJ2-1, with TRBD1 matching over 7 bases. This CDR3 is built from 14 residues. The germline gives CDR1 SGHVS, CDR2 FQNEAQ. V shed 4 bases and J 11 bases; nucleotides not matched to a gene: 11. The CDR3 sequence: CASSSTGRTSKQFF. The CDR3 DNA reads as TGTGCCAGCAGCTCGACAGGGCGAACTTCGAAGCAGTTCTTC.

This chain uses TRBV7-2 with TRBJ2-1; 11 bases are shared with TRBD2. This CDR3 contains 16 residues. Germline-derived CDR1 and CDR2 are SGHTA and FQGNSA. V was clipped by 5 bases and J by 10 bases; unmatched bases: 13. CDR3 bases: TGTGCCAGCAGCCCCACCCCCACTAGCGGGGGCGGAGAGCAGTTCTTC. Protein product: CASSPTPTSGGGEQFF.

This clonotype has a count of ten or more. V is TRBV20-1 and J is TRBJ2-3, with 8 nucleotides matching TRBD2. The germline gives CDR1 DFQATT, CDR2 SNEGSKA (reference sequence). CDR3 length: 13 residues. Unmatched junction bases numbered 3, after V lost 4 bases and J lost 3 bases. This CDR3 reads CSANGGGTDTQYF. The CDR3 DNA follows: TGCAGTGCTAACGGGGGGGGTACAGATACGCAGTATTTT.

This clonotype has only a few counts. This chain connects TRBV12-3 or TRBV12-4 to TRBJ1-5; D is uncertain. V was clipped by 1 base and J by 5 bases, with 12 bases between them. The CDR3 is 15 residues long. This CDR3 is CASSLGQSPDQPQHF. CDR3 bases: TGTGCCAGCAGTTTAGGGCAGTCCCCCGATCAGCCCCAGCATTTT.

The chain has TRBV7-9 and TRBJ1-5; tentatively, D is TRBD1 (6 bases). V was pared by 1 base and J by 4 bases, with 11 bases between. Germline-derived CDR1 and CDR2 are SEHNR and FQNEAQ (reference sequence). The CDR3 sequence is 15 residues long. The DNA of the CDR3 is TGTGCCAGCAGCTTAGGGCAGGGGCATAATCAGCCCCAGCATTTT. Its protein product is CASSLGQGHNQPQHF.

The rearrangement links TRBV4-3 to TRBJ1-4; unclear D gene. Germline-derived CDR1 and CDR2 are LGHNA and YSLEER. The CDR3 runs 13 residues. The V end was cut by 0 bases, the J end by 10 bases, with 9 bases between. CDR3 DNA: TGCGCCAGCAGCCAAGAGACCGGGAGAAAACTGTTTTTT. As protein: CASSQETGRKLFF.